This is a list of T cell receptor beta chains from one sample in a study of T cells in Graves' hyperthyroidism and ophthalmopathy. TCRdb redid the calling of the multiplex PCR reads with MiXCR, one entry per CDR3 protein. The sample holds roughly 500,000 distinct CDR3 sequences, roughly a sixth seen once. Sequenced material: blood. The receptors were sampled from a woman in her 30s with Graves' ophthalmopathy. Both conserved end residues are part of each CDR3. The D gene is left open where the match is weak. Clone size is given for some rows only: seen once, a few or many times, or a class if the clone is expanded.

v_gene,d_gene,abundance,j_gene,CDR3nt,CDR3aa
TRBV6-1,NA,few,TRBJ2-7,TGTGCCAGCAGCCAGGGCCCGAGGGGATACGAGCAGTACTTC,CASSQGPRGYEQYF
TRBV27,TRBD2,many,TRBJ2-1,TGTGCCAGCAGTCCCATGGCACTAGCGGGAGTGGATGAGCAGTTCTTC,CASSPMALAGVDEQFF
TRBV7-2,NA,many,TRBJ1-5,TGTGCCAGCAGCCAACGGGTGGGGGGCAATCAGCCCCAGCATTTT,CASSQRVGGNQPQHF
TRBV5-1,NA,few,TRBJ2-1,TGCGCCAGCAGCTCTCCTACTAGGGGCAATGAGCAGTTCTTC,CASSSPTRGNEQFF
TRBV12-3/TRBV12-4,NA,few,TRBJ2-3,TGTGCCAGCAGTTTCAGGTTGGAGGGAGACCGAGATACGCAGTATTTT,CASSFRLEGDRDTQYF
TRBV6-1,TRBD2,NA,TRBJ2-7,TGTGCCAGTACTAGCGGGAGACTAATCCACGAGCAGTACTTC,CASTSGRLIHEQYF
TRBV4-3,NA,once,TRBJ2-2,TGCGCCAGCAGCCAAGATCGGAGTGGAGGGCTCACGAACACCGGGGAGCTGTTTTTT,CASSQDRSGGLTNTGELFF
TRBV5-4,NA,NA,TRBJ2-7,TGTGCCAGCAGCTTGGGGGCCCCCTCCTCCTACGAGCAGTACTTC,CASSLGAPSSYEQYF
TRBV2,NA,many,TRBJ2-1,TGTGCCAGCAGTGAGAGTCCGTCGGATGAGCAGTTCTTC,CASSESPSDEQFF
TRBV7-3,TRBD1,NA,TRBJ2-5,TGTGCCGGCAGCAGGGGGCGAGAAGAGACCCAGTACTTC,CAGSRGREETQYF
TRBV7-9,TRBD1,many,TRBJ2-7,TGTGCCAGCAGCTGGGACAGGTCCTCCTACGAGCAGTACTTC,CASSWDRSSYEQYF
TRBV2,NA,many,TRBJ2-7,TGTGCCAGCACCTTCAGGGACGAGCAGTACTTC,CASTFRDEQYF
TRBV6-2/TRBV6-3,TRBD1,NA,TRBJ2-4,TGTGCCAGCACCTTCGGACAGGGGCTAGCCAAAAACATTCAGTACTTC,CASTFGQGLAKNIQYF
TRBV6-2/TRBV6-3,NA,NA,TRBJ1-1,TGTGCCAGCAGTTACGCTACAAGCACTGAAGCTTTCTTT,CASSYATSTEAFF
TRBV6-1,NA,many,TRBJ2-5,TGTGCCAGCAGGGGCACACTGGGTGGAGGAGAGACCCAGTACTTC,CASRGTLGGGETQYF
TRBV7-2,TRBD1,many,TRBJ2-2,TGTGCCAGCAGCCCGAAGGACAGGGGTGGGTTCGCCGGGGAGCTGTTTTTT,CASSPKDRGGFAGELFF
TRBV25-1,NA,few,TRBJ1-6,TGTGCCAGCAGTGACCAGATCGCGGGGAATTCACCCCTCCACTTT,CASSDQIAGNSPLHF
TRBV7-2,TRBD2,many,TRBJ2-2,TGTGCCAGCAGGCTAGCGGGACCCACCGGGGAGCTGTTTTTT,CASRLAGPTGELFF
TRBV24-1,TRBD2,NA,TRBJ2-3,TGTGCCACCAGTGACCCCGTAGCGGGAGAATCAGGAGATACGCAGTATTTT,CATSDPVAGESGDTQYF
TRBV6-9,TRBD2,NA,TRBJ2-3,TGTGCCAGCAGTTACAGTTGGAAGCTAGCGGGTCCCATACTCACAGATACGCAGTATTTT,CASSYSWKLAGPILTDTQYF
TRBV5-1,NA,many,TRBJ1-4,TGCGCCAGCAGCTTGGCTACAACTAATGAAAAACTGTTTTTT,CASSLATTNEKLFF
TRBV20-1,TRBD1,many,TRBJ1-1,TGCAGTGCTAGAGATGCCCTCAGGGGGACTGAAGCTTTCTTT,CSARDALRGTEAFF
TRBV7-2,TRBD2,NA,TRBJ2-7,TGTGCCAGCAGGTCGGAACTAGCGGGAGGTTGGTACGAGCAGTGCTTC,CASRSELAGGWYEQCF
TRBV6-5,TRBD1,NA,TRBJ2-7,TGTGCCAGCAGTTACTCTATGGACAGGGGGGCCTACGAGCAGTACTTC,CASSYSMDRGAYEQYF
TRBV14,NA,many,TRBJ2-3,TGTGCCAGCAGCCAAGATATTAGGTCGGCTAGCACAGATACGCAGTATTTT,CASSQDIRSASTDTQYF